This entry features one T cell receptor beta chain sequence. What it binds is not known. The CDR3 runs 15 residues. V lost 3 bases, J lost 4 bases, and 6 bases stayed unmatched. Germline loops: CDR1 DFQATT, CDR2 SNEGSKA (reference sequence). The sample originates from a study of breast tumors, draining lymph nodes, adjacent tissues. Findings and caveats of the study: Luminal-like breast cancer showed significantly higher tumor–nontumor repertoire similarity than basal-like. Tumor T cell lymph node origin was a supported hypothesis, not proven.

From the multiplex PCR reads, TCRdb called clonotypes with MiXCR, one entry per CDR3 protein. The sample shows some 120,000 distinct CDR3 sequences, 20% of them seen only once. Axillary draining lymph nodes of breast cancer patients supplied the node samples. V usage is TRBV20-1 and J usage is TRBJ2-7, with 13 bases that match TRBD2. Material: axillary lymph node tissue. The clonotype was recovered from a female donor with breast cancer. Some clones in this sample may be carry-over from other donors' samples. Here the CDR3 DNA reads TGCAGTGCTAGTCTCAGGACTAGCGGGAGTTACGAGCAGTACTTC. This gives the protein CSASLRTSGSYEQYF.